The present T cell receptor beta chain was sequenced within a study of blood T cells in healthy people across ages. Study-level points and caveats: Investigators viewed diversity estimates from one million T cells as underestimates, the study reported.

V was clipped by 2 bases and J by 8 bases; unmatched bases: 8. The CDR3 loop spans 15 amino acids. As concerns this clonotype: Its target is not known. Lacking the conserved final phenylalanine or tryptophan, this CDR3 likely reflects a read error.

For the second PCR, which ran for roughly 7 to 11 cycles, a sample-barcoded 5' primer and a J-beta primer mix were used. TCRdb reprocessed the 5' RACE reads via MiXCR and lists one record per CDR3 protein. The sample consists of roughly 1.9 million distinct CDR3 sequences, 39% of them appearing once. The sample was blood. This TCR derives from a human donor in good health. This chain uses TRBV12-3 or TRBV12-4 with TRBJ2-4; 8 bases are a match to TRBD1. In nucleotides, the CDR3 is TGTGCCAGCAGTTTATACTCCGGACAGGGCGACATTCAGTACTTA. Protein product: CASSLYSGQGDIQYL.